This entry concerns a single T cell receptor beta chain. The data stem from a study of Ad26.COV2.S vaccination and SARS-CoV-2 variants. Overall study context: Ad26.COV2.S was injected intramuscularly once or twice, 56 days apart.

Assay used: immunoSEQ multiplex PCR; TCRdb lists only in-frame clones, some missing. The sample has roughly 680,000 clones; approximately 88% are singletons. CDR1 is GTSNPN and CDR2 is SVGIG in the germline V gene (reference sequence). The CDR3 is 15 amino acids. Unmatched junction bases numbered 12, after V lost 3 bases and J lost 7 bases. As to treatment: roughly 19 received Ad26.COV2.S at low or high dose, single or two shots; about 5 received placebo; per-sample allocation not given. Samples were taken on day 63 after the first vaccine or placebo injection. This chain joins TRBV30 and TRBJ2-5; 9 bases match TRBD2. The sample was peripheral blood, taken in a trial of Ad26.COV2.S vaccine versus placebo. The receptor's source is a person between 18 and 65 years old who received the Ad26.COV2.S COVID-19 vaccine or a placebo. CDR3 coding DNA: TGTGCCTGGAGCGCGGGGGGGGGCCCTGGGGGGACCCAGTACTTC. It codes for CAWSAGGGPGGTQYF.